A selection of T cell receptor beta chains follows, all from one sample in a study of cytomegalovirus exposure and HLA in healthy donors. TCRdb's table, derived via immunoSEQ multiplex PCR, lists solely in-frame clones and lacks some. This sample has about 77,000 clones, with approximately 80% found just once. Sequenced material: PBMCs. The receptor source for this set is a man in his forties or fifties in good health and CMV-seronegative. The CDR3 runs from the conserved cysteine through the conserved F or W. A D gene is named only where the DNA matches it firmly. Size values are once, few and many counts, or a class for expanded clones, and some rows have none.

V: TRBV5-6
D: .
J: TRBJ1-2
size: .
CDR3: CASSMTGPDYGYTF
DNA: TGTGCCAGCAGCATGACAGGTCCCGACTATGGCTACACCTTC

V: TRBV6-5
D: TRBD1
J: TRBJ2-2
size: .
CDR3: CASSPRQGTGELFF
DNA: TGTGCCAGCAGCCCGAGACAGGGAACCGGGGAGCTGTTTTTT

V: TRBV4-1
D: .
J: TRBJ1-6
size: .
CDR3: CASSQVDGSPLHF
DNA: TGCGCCAGCAGCCAAGTAGACGGGTCACCCCTCCACTTT

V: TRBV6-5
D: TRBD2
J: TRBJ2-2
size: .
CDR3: CATERGANTGELFF
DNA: TGTGCCACTGAACGGGGGGCGAACACCGGGGAGCTGTTTTTT

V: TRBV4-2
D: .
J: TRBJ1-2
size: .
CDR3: CASSPRGEPNYGYTF
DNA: TGTGCCAGCAGCCCCCGGGGGGAGCCAAACTATGGCTACACCTTC

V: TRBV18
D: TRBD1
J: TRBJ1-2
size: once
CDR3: CASSPGTVYGYTF
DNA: TGTGCCAGCTCACCAGGGACAGTCTATGGCTACACCTTC

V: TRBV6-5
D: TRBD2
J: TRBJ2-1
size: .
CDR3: CASSPAGGAYNEQFF
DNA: TGTGCCAGCAGCCCTGCGGGGGGGGCTTACAATGAGCAGTTCTTC

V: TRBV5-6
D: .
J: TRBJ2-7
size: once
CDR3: CASSLGRVTHEQYF
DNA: TGTGCCAGCAGCTTGGGTCGTGTTACCCACGAGCAGTACTTC

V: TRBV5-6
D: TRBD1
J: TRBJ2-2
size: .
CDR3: CASSLGRGLYTGELFF
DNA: TGTGCCAGCAGCTTGGGCAGGGGGTTGTACACCGGGGAGCTGTTTTTT

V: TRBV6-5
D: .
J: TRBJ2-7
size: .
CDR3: CASRLRFMGSYEQYF
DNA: TGTGCCAGCAGACTCAGGTTCATGGGCTCCTACGAGCAGTACTTC

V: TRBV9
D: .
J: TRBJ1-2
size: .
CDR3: CASSVEFGGYTF
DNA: TGTGCCAGCAGCGTAGAGTTCGGGGGCTACACCTTC